The sample holds many counts of the clone carrying this T cell receptor (beta chain). This entry is derived from a study of early T cells in non-severe SARS-CoV-2 infection. MiXCR was run by TCRdb on the 5' RACE reads, yielding one entry per CDR3 protein. The sample includes tens of thousands of distinct CDR3 sequences, around 8% of them seen just once. The CDR3 is 14 residues long. Looked up from germline, CDR1 is SGDLS and CDR2 is YYNGEE. V was pared by 0 bases and J by 5 bases, with 11 bases between. The sample taken for sequencing was whole blood. The clonotype comes from an adult who was a healthcare worker with PCR-confirmed SARS-CoV-2 infection or an uninfected control (not recorded which). The chain recombines TRBV9 with TRBJ1-1, with D perhaps TRBD1 (5 bases). CDR3 amino acids: CASSVVGGETEAFF. As DNA, the CDR3 is TGTGCCAGCAGCGTAGTTGGGGGGGAGACTGAAGCTTTCTTT.